These 30 T cell receptor beta chains were sequenced from one sample in a study of T-cell memory formation after mild COVID-19. TCRdb re-derived calls from the 5' RACE reads in MiXCR, one entry per CDR3 protein. Of 250,000 to 300,000 distinct CDR3 sequences listed, approximately 18% are singletons. Sequencing was carried out using PBMCs or a T cell subset sorted from them (not recorded which). The receptor set was obtained from a man aged 18 to 35 who had mild COVID-19 (a few samples of this study predate the infection). Cell type and time point are not known.

This clonotype was seen ten or more times. The chain carries TRBV2 and TRBJ1-6, with TRBD1 as a possible D gene (5 bases). The length of the CDR3 is 15 residues. V lost 9 bases to trimming and J lost 6 bases, with 18 bases between them. From germline, CDR1 is SNHLY and CDR2 FYNNEI. The CDR3 DNA reads TGTGCCAGGAGAGTCGACAGCCTTTTTAATTCACCCCTCCACTTT. Its protein product is CARRVDSLFNSPLHF.

The CDR3 spells CASRFPRRDKDAGYTF. The CDR3 DNA is TGTGCCAGCAGGTTCCCGCGCCGGGACAAGGACGCTGGCTACACCTTC. This chain joins TRBV7-9 and TRBJ1-2; TRBD1 might be the D (6 bases). The CDR3 spans 16 residues. Trimming shortened V by 6 bases and J by 7 bases, and 24 bases separated the two germline ends. Per germline, CDR1 SEHNR and CDR2 FQNEAQ (reference sequence). The full variable domain, rest sourced from reference TRBV7-9 and TRBJ1-2, is DTGVSQNPRHKITKRGQNVTFRCDPISEHNRLYWYRQTLGQGPEFLTYFQNEAQLEKSRLLSDRFSAERPKGSFSTLEIQRTEQGDSAMYLCASRFPRRDKDAGYTFGSGTRLTVV.

The V gene is TRBV5-1, the J gene TRBJ2-3, with 8 bases aligning to TRBD2. The J segment lost 6 bases and the V segment lost 2 bases, leaving 8 bases of the junction unmatched. The CDR3 has 15 amino acids. Germline V gives CDR1 SGHRS, CDR2 YFSETQ. DNA of the CDR3: TGCGCCAGCAGCTTCAGCGGGGGAGAGGAGGATACGCAGTATTTT. It encodes CASSFSGGEEDTQYF.

CDR3 DNA: TGTGCCAGCAGTTACAGCCCGGGAGGCAATCAGCCCCAGCATTTT. Translation: CASSYSPGGNQPQHF. The V gene is TRBV6-2 or TRBV6-3, the J gene TRBJ1-5; D uncertain. Germline CDR1 MNHEY, CDR2 SVGEGT. The CDR3 covers 15 residues. V lost 2 bases and J 2 bases, leaving 10 bases between the germline ends.

The CDR3 DNA sequence: TGTGCCAGTAGTATGGTGACAGGGAGCTCCTACGAGCAGTACGTC. Its translation: CASSMVTGSSYEQYV. This rearrangement joins TRBV19 to TRBJ2-7, with 7 bases aligning to TRBD1. This CDR3 comprises 15 residues. After removal of 3 bases from V and 0 bases from J, the junction contained 5 bases not matched to a gene. Germline V gives CDR1 LNHDA, CDR2 SQIVND (reference sequence).

This chain joins TRBV7-9 and TRBJ2-7; 7 bases match TRBD2. The CDR3 spans 14 residues. From germline, CDR1 is SEHNR and CDR2 FQNEAQ (reference sequence). The trim removed 5 bases at V and 2 bases at J, leaving 6 bases unmatched. CDR3 region: CASSERDGTYEQYF. The DNA for the CDR3 is TGTGCCAGCAGCGAGCGGGACGGAACCTACGAGCAGTACTTC.

The chain links TRBV20-1 to TRBJ2-3; D unclear. The CDR3 has 15 residues. The V and J ends lost 0 bases and 0 bases respectively, with 10 bases between them. The germline V gene has CDR1 DFQATT and CDR2 SNEGSKA (reference sequence). The CDR3: CSARDRVISTDTQYF. CDR3 nucleotides: TGCAGTGCTAGAGATAGGGTGATTAGCACAGATACGCAGTATTTT.

This clonotype was counted at least ten times. The chain uses TRBV20-1 and TRBJ2-7, with D tentatively TRBD1 (6 bases). CDR3 size: 13 residues. Germline V lookup: CDR1 DFQATT, CDR2 SNEGSKA (reference sequence). The V end was cut by 6 bases, the J end by 1 base, with 13 bases between. Here the CDR3 DNA reads TGCAGTGCCGCACAGGGATATTCCTACGAGCAGTACTTC. It codes for CSAAQGYSYEQYF.

This clonotype was recorded only once. The chain recombines TRBV29-1 with TRBJ2-3; 13 positions match TRBD2. Losses at the gene ends were 5 bases for V and 6 bases for J; bases not matched to a gene: 2. The CDR3 loop spans 13 amino acids. CDR1 is SQVTM and CDR2 is ANQGSEA in the germline V gene. The CDR3 region has the DNA TGCAGCGTTCCACTAGCGGGGGGGGATACGCAGTATTTT. Translating it yields CSVPLAGGDTQYF.

The rearrangement uses TRBV24-1 and TRBJ2-5; D not resolved. Germline CDR1 and CDR2: KGHDR and SFDVKD. Trimming left V 4 bases short and J 4 bases short, with 21 bases between. This CDR3 spans 17 amino acids. CDR3 residues: CATSEPFDQPTGETQYF. The CDR3, as DNA: TGTGCCACCAGTGAACCCTTTGATCAACCGACGGGAGAGACCCAGTACTTC.

The V and J genes are TRBV5-1 and TRBJ2-3, with TRBD1 matching over 9 bases. The V segment lost 3 bases and the J segment 3 bases; nucleotides outside the gene matches: 5. Germline CDR1 is SGHRS and CDR2 is YFSETQ. The CDR3 runs 15 residues. For the CDR3, the DNA is TGCGCCAGCAGCTCACAGGGGGCTAGGACAGATACGCAGTATTTT. Translating gives CASSSQGARTDTQYF.

This chain connects TRBV12-3 or TRBV12-4 to TRBJ2-3; the D is unclear. V lost 3 bases, J lost 4 bases, and 8 bases lay in between. The CDR3 extends over 13 amino acids. CDR3 nucleotide sequence: TGTGCCAGCAGTTTCGACCTCCCAGATACGCAGTATTTT. This encodes CASSFDLPDTQYF.

The CDR3 nucleotides are TGCGCCAGCAGTGAAGGCTTAGGGTTCTCCTACGAGCAGTACTTC. This encodes CASSEGLGFSYEQYF. The rearrangement uses TRBV10-1 and TRBJ2-7; D unclear. V was clipped by 3 bases and J by 0 bases, with 12 bases between them. This CDR3 region has 15 residues. Germline assignment: CDR1 WNHNN and CDR2 SYGVQD (reference sequence).

This clonotype came up a few times. The gene calls are TRBV20-1 and TRBJ2-7, with 8 bases identical to TRBD1. The CDR3 sequence is 13 residues long. Germline values: CDR1 DFQATT, CDR2 SNEGSKA (reference sequence). J was trimmed by 4 bases and V by 3 bases; bases with no gene match: 5. The chain's CDR3 is CSARLQGGYEQYV. In nucleotides, the CDR3 is TGCAGTGCTAGGCTACAGGGGGGATACGAGCAGTACGTC.

The chain employs TRBV6-1 and TRBJ2-7, with a tentative D call TRBD2 (6 bases). Looked up from germline, CDR1 is MNHNS and CDR2 is SASEGT. The CDR3 contains 17 residues. The V gene lost 2 bases and the J gene lost 2 bases, with 19 bases spanning the gap. CDR3 residues: CASSEPTSIYVAYEQYF. Written as DNA, the CDR3 is TGTGCCAGCAGTGAACCTACTAGCATCTATGTGGCCTACGAGCAGTACTTC.

The chain couples TRBV4-1 to TRBJ1-1, with 9 positions matching TRBD1. The CDR3 is 15 residues long. Germline V gene lookup returns CDR1 MGHRA and CDR2 YSYEKL. With 3 bases clipped from V and 2 bases from J, the junction kept 4 bases outside the gene matches. CDR3 sequence: CASSQEGQGNTEAFF. CDR3 DNA: TGCGCCAGCAGCCAGGAGGGACAGGGAAACACTGAAGCTTTCTTT.

This clonotype was detected only a few times. This chain links TRBV29-1 with TRBJ1-1; D perhaps matches TRBD1 (5 bases). Per the germline V gene, CDR1 is SQVTM and CDR2 is ANQGSEA. The CDR3 length is 12 residues. V was cut by 7 bases and J by 0 bases, with 9 bases left in between. Written as DNA, the CDR3 is TGCAGCGCCGACAGCGTGAACACTGAAGCTTTCTTT. This codes for CSADSVNTEAFF.

The table lists this clonotype with a few counts. The J gene is TRBJ2-5, the V gene TRBV3-1; the D is unclear. V was trimmed by 4 bases and J by 5 bases, leaving 11 bases between them. The CDR3 runs 13 residues. Looked up from germline, CDR1 is LGHDT and CDR2 is YNNKEL (reference sequence). Here the CDR3 reads CASSRRPPETQYF. The CDR3 nucleotides read TGTGCCAGCAGCCGTCGCCCGCCCGAGACCCAGTACTTC.

A remark on this clonotype: The junction does not match germline at one end; this may be a read error. This sequence joins TRBV7-2 and TRBJ1-6, with D unclear. The CDR3 spans 13 residues. Germline loops: CDR1 SGHTA, CDR2 FQGNSA. CDR3 loop: CASSLGRGSPLHF. Written as DNA, the CDR3 is TGTGCCAGCAGTTTAGGACGGGGTTCACCCCTCCACTTT.

The CDR3 nucleotides are TGTGCCAGCAGCCAAGGACAGATCTATGGCTACACCTTC. Translated: CASSQGQIYGYTF. The chain uses TRBV6-2 or TRBV6-3 and TRBJ1-2, with a possible D match to TRBD1 (6 bases). Trimming removed 6 bases from V and 4 bases from J, with 12 bases in between. The CDR3 contains 13 residues. Germline values: CDR1 MNHEY, CDR2 SVGEGT.

The chain has TRBV6-1 and TRBJ1-4; the match to TRBD1 covers 7 bases. The CDR3 runs 14 residues. Germline V CDR1 and CDR2: MNHNS, SASEGT. With 6 bases clipped from V and 7 bases from J, the junction kept 8 bases outside the gene matches. This CDR3 is CASSRTGLGEKLFF. CDR3 DNA: TGTGCCAGCAGCCGGACAGGCCTGGGTGAAAAACTGTTTTTT.

The chain is built from TRBV20-1 and TRBJ2-1, with 10 bases lining up with TRBD2. The length of the CDR3 is 14 residues. CDR1 and CDR2 from the germline V gene are DFQATT and SNEGSKA (reference sequence). V lost 4 bases, J lost 9 bases, and 9 bases stayed unmatched. CDR3 DNA: TGCAGTGCTACTCACGGAGCGGGGGGGATTGAGCAGTTCTTC. As protein: CSATHGAGGIEQFF.

The V and J genes are TRBV19 and TRBJ2-1, with TRBD1 matching over 8 bases. J was trimmed by 6 bases and V by 11 bases; bases with no gene match: 15. CDR3 length: 15 residues. The germline V gene encodes CDR1 LNHDA and CDR2 SQIVND (reference sequence). CDR3 sequence reads: CASRSGQGLGNEQFF. The CDR3 DNA sequence: TGTGCCTCCCGAAGCGGACAGGGCCTAGGCAATGAGCAGTTCTTC.

The DNA of the CDR3 is TGTGCCAGCAGTGGCTCGGGAGGGAGCAATCAGCCCCAGCATTTT. Protein sequence: CASSGSGGSNQPQHF. The genes are TRBV6-5 and TRBJ1-5; D gene unclear. The CDR3 has 15 residues. The germline V gene has CDR1 MNHEY and CDR2 SVGAGI. With 5 bases removed from V and 1 base from J, the gap between germline ends came to 12 bases.

For the CDR3, the DNA is TGTGCCAGCAGCTTGGTTCAGGGGGCTCGAGGCGAGCAGTACTTC. It specifies CASSLVQGARGEQYF. This sequence joins TRBV5-6 and TRBJ2-7; 8 bases agree with TRBD1. The germline gives CDR1 SGHDT, CDR2 YYEEEE. The CDR3 extends over 15 amino acids. Trimming took 0 bases from V and 6 from J; bases not matched to a gene: 8.

The rearrangement uses TRBV6-2 or TRBV6-3 and TRBJ2-3; 8 bases map to TRBD2. The CDR3 is made up of 16 amino acids. The ends lost 2 bases at V and 3 bases at J; junction bases unmatched: 7. Germline V CDR1 and CDR2: MNHEY, SVGEGT. The CDR3 protein is CASSYRNSGGTDTQYF. DNA for the CDR3: TGTGCCAGCAGTTACCGGAACAGCGGGGGAACAGATACGCAGTATTTT.

This clonotype was picked up one time. This chain connects TRBV15 to TRBJ2-5; 12 bases fit TRBD2. V gave up 5 bases and J gave up 5 bases; unmatched junction bases: 12. The CDR3 runs 17 residues. CDR1 and CDR2 from the germline V gene are LNHNV and YYDKDF (reference sequence). CDR3 sequence reads: CATSPRLAGESGETQYF. CDR3 DNA sequence: TGTGCCACCAGCCCTCGACTAGCGGGGGAGTCTGGCGAGACCCAGTACTTC.

Only a few counts were recorded for this clonotype. V usage is TRBV6-5 and J usage is TRBJ1-1, with D perhaps matching TRBD1 (5 bases). V was shortened by 7 bases and J by 0 bases, with 15 bases between the two germline ends. The CDR3 contains 15 residues. Germline V gene lookup returns CDR1 MNHEY and CDR2 SVGAGI. The CDR3 DNA reads TGTGCCAGCACTAAAGGGTGGGACGTGAACACTGAAGCTTTCTTT. Translating it yields CASTKGWDVNTEAFF.

The chain uses TRBV5-1 and TRBJ2-6, with 9 bases fitting TRBD1. Germline CDR1 is SGHRS and CDR2 is YFSETQ. This CDR3 spans 17 amino acids. J was trimmed by 4 bases and V by 4 bases; bases with no gene match: 9. CDR3 loop: CASSIGTGQEGANVLTF. In nucleotides, the CDR3 is TGCGCCAGCAGCATAGGGACAGGGCAGGAGGGGGCCAACGTCCTGACTTTC.

This clonotype was counted a few times. The V and J genes are TRBV6-2 or TRBV6-3 and TRBJ2-7; 9 bases are shared with TRBD2. V lost 5 bases and J lost 2; bases outside the gene matches: 7. The CDR3 has 15 amino acids. Germline V gives CDR1 MNHEY, CDR2 SVGEGT. As DNA, the CDR3 is TGTGCCAGCAGTAACGGACTAGCGAGGACCTACGAGCAGTACGTC. Amino acid sequence: CASSNGLARTYEQYV.